This T cell receptor (beta chain) originates from a study of graft-versus-host responses after intestinal transplantation. V lost 2 bases and J 2 bases, leaving 10 bases between the germline ends. Per the germline V gene, CDR1 is LNHNV and CDR2 is YYDKDF (reference sequence). The CDR3 sequence is 15 residues long. About this clone itself: The antigen remains undetermined.

Assay used: immunoSEQ multiplex PCR; TCRdb lists only in-frame clones, some missing. Of over 80,000 clones listed, 91% are singletons. The sequence came from a human donor who was the organ donor for an intestinal transplant. The rearrangement joins TRBV15 to TRBJ1-5, with D possibly TRBD1 on 6 matching bases. The source material was unstimulated CD4+ T cells sorted from spleen or lymph node cells, sampled before transplant. CDR3 sequence: CATSRQGNGNQPQHF. CDR3 bases: TGTGCCACCAGCAGACAGGGGAATGGCAATCAGCCCCAGCATTTT.